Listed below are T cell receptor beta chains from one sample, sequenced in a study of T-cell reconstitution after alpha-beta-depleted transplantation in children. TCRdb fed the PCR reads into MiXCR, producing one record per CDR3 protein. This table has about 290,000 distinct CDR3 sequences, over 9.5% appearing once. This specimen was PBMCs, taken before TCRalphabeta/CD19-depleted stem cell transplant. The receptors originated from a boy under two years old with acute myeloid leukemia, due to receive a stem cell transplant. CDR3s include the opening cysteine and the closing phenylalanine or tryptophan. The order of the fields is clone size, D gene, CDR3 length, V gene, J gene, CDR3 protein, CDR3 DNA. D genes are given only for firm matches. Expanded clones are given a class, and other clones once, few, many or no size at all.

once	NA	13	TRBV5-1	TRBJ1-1	CASSLEGSPEAFF	TGCGCCAGCAGCTTAGAGGGGTCCCCTGAAGCTTTCTTT
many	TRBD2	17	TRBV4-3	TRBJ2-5	CASSHGPVAGDWKTQYF	TGCGCCAGCAGCCATGGTCCGGTAGCGGGAGATTGGAAGACCCAGTACTTC
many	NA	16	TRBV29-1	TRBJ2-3	CSVRTKGGDSTDTQYF	TGCAGCGTCCGAACAAAGGGCGGAGACAGCACAGATACGCAGTATTTT
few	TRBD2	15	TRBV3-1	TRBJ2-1	CASSPGTSGVYEQFF	TGTGCCAGCAGCCCCGGGACTAGCGGGGTATATGAGCAGTTCTTC
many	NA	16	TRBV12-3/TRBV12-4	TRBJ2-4	CASSPLYGTVKNIQYF	TGTGCCAGCAGTCCCCTCTACGGGACGGTCAAAAACATTCAGTACTTC
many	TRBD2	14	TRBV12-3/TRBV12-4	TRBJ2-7	CASSYSGGHREQYF	TGTGCCAGCAGTTATAGCGGGGGCCACCGCGAGCAGTACTTC
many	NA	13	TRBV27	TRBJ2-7	CASSPAGLGEQYF	TGTGCCAGCAGCCCCGCAGGCCTTGGGGAGCAGTACTTC
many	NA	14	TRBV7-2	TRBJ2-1	CASSPRDHLNEQFF	TGTGCCAGCAGCCCACGGGACCACCTCAATGAGCAGTTCTTC
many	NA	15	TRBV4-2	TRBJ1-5	CASSQAGTYNQPQHF	TGTGCCAGCAGCCAAGCCGGGACGTACAATCAGCCCCAGCATTTT
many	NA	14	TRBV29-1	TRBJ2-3	CSVYKRLSTDTQYF	TGCAGCGTATACAAGCGCCTGAGCACAGATACGCAGTATTTT
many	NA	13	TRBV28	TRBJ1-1	CASSLEGNTEAFF	TGTGCCAGCAGCTTAGAAGGGAACACTGAAGCTTTCTTT
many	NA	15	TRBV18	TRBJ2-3	CASSPPTGRTDTQYF	TGTGCCAGCTCACCGCCGACGGGACGGACAGATACGCAGTATTTT
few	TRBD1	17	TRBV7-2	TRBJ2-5	CASSRGQGLRREETQYF	TGTGCCAGCAGCCGAGGACAGGGGCTGAGAAGGGAAGAGACCCAGTACTTC
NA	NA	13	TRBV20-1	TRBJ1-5	CSARAGSNQPQHF	TGCAGTGCTAGAGCCGGCAGCAATCAGCCCCAGCATTTT
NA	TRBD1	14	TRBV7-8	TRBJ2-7	CASTKDRGSYEQYF	TGTGCCAGCACTAAGGACAGGGGCTCCTACGAGCAGTACTTC
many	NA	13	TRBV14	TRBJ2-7	CASSQEGHLEQYF	TGTGCCAGCAGCCAAGAAGGTCATCTCGAGCAGTACTTC
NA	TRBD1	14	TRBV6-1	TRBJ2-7	CASSRNRDRDEQYF	TGTGCCAGCAGTCGAAACCGGGACAGGGACGAGCAGTACTTC
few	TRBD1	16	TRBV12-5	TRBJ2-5	CASGQPRQGTQETQYF	TGTGCTAGTGGCCAGCCCCGACAGGGCACACAAGAGACCCAGTACTTC
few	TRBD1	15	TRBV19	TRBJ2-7	CASRSKQGPSYEQYF	TGTGCCAGTAGGTCCAAACAGGGGCCCTCCTACGAGCAGTACTTC
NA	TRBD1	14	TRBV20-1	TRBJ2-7	CSAPPGTGDYEQYF	TGCAGTGCCCCCCCGGGGACAGGGGACTACGAGCAGTACTTC
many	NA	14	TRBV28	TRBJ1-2	CASSLGGRSYGYTF	TGTGCCAGCAGTTTGGGAGGGAGAAGCTATGGCTACACCTTC
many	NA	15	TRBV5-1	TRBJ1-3	CASSYMVQRGNTIYF	TGCGCCAGCAGCTATATGGTACAGCGTGGAAACACCATATATTTT
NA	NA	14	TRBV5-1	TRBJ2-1	CASSYQGRRNEQFF	TGCGCCAGCAGCTATCAGGGGCGGCGCAATGAGCAGTTCTTC
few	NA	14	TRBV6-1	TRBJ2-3	CASRPTGTRDTQYF	TGTGCCAGCAGACCTACAGGGACTCGGGATACGCAGTATTTT
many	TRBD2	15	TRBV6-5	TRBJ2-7	CASSYSTSGSYEQYF	TGTGCCAGCAGTTACTCGACTAGCGGGAGCTACGAGCAGTACTTC
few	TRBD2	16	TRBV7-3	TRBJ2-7	CASSLTRTSGTHEQYF	TGTGCCAGCAGCTTAACTCGGACTAGCGGGACCCACGAGCAGTACTTC
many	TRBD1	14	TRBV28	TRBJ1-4	CASRPTGIGEKLFF	TGTGCCAGCAGGCCGACAGGGATAGGTGAAAAACTGTTTTTT
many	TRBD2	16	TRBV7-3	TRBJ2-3	CASSLKGLAGADTQYF	TGTGCCAGCAGCTTAAAAGGACTAGCGGGAGCAGATACGCAGTATTTT
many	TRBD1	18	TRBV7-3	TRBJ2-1	CASSPGTGGKGTYNEQFF	TGTGCCAGCAGCCCCGGGACAGGGGGCAAGGGTACCTACAATGAGCAGTTCTTC
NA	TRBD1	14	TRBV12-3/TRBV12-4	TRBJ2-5	CASSRQGALETQYF	TGTGCCAGCAGTAGACAGGGGGCCTTAGAGACCCAGTACTTC
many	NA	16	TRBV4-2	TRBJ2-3	CASSQAWGLFTDTQYF	TGTGCCAGCAGCCAAGCGTGGGGACTTTTCACAGATACGCAGTATTTT
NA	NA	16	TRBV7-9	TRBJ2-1	CASTSRVGNGYNEQFF	TGTGCCAGCACCTCCAGAGTGGGGAACGGGTACAATGAGCAGTTCTTC
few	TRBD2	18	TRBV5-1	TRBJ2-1	CASSWDPSGGSSYNEQFF	TGCGCCAGCAGCTGGGACCCTAGCGGGGGTAGCTCCTACAATGAGCAGTTCTTC
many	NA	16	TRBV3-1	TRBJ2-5	CASSPSPAVYQETQYF	TGTGCCAGCAGCCCCTCCCCGGCAGTGTACCAAGAGACCCAGTACTTC
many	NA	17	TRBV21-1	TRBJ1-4	CASSKVGRGRINEKLFF	TGTGCCAGCAGCAAAGTTGGCAGGGGAAGGATCAATGAAAAACTGTTTTTT
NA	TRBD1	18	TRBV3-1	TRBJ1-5	CASSHRDRYPLIYQPQHF	TGTGCCAGCAGCCACCGGGACAGGTACCCGTTGATCTATCAGCCCCAGCATTTT
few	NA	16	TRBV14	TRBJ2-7	CASSQDWPSFSYEQYF	TGTGCCAGCAGCCAAGATTGGCCCTCCTTCTCCTACGAGCAGTACTTC
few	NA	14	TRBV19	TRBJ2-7	CASSTGAGGDEQYF	TGTGCCAGTAGCACAGGGGCGGGAGGTGACGAGCAGTACTTC
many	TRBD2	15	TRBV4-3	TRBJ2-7	CASSQGLAGAQEQYF	TGCGCCAGCAGCCAAGGCCTAGCGGGAGCCCAAGAGCAGTACTTC
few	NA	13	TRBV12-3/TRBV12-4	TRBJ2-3	CASLAANTDTQYF	TGTGCCAGCCTCGCGGCTAACACAGATACGCAGTATTTT
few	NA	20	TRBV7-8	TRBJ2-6	CASSLASPGLESSGANVLTF	TGTGCCAGCAGCTTAGCGAGTCCGGGCCTAGAGAGCTCTGGGGCCAACGTCCTGACTTTC
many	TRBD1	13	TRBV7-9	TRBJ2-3	CASKTGSADTQYF	TGTGCCAGCAAGACAGGGTCAGCAGATACGCAGTATTTT
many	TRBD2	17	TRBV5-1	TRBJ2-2	CASSFKRGSSNTGELFF	TGCGCCAGCAGCTTCAAGCGGGGGAGCTCGAACACCGGGGAGCTGTTTTTT
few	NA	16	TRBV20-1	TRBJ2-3	CSARGVRGGDTDTQYF	TGCAGTGCTAGAGGCGTGAGAGGGGGTGACACAGATACGCAGTATTTT
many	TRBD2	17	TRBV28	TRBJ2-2	CASSLSGWTRGTGELFF	TGTGCCAGCAGTTTATCTGGCTGGACTAGGGGCACCGGGGAGCTGTTTTTT
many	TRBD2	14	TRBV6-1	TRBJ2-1	CASTRTSSYNEQFF	TGTGCCAGCACCCGGACTAGCTCCTACAATGAGCAGTTCTTC
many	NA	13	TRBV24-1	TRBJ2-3	CATSGQVTDTQYF	TGTGCCACCAGTGGACAGGTCACAGATACGCAGTATTTT
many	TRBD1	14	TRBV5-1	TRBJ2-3	CASEPGQSTDTQYF	TGCGCCAGCGAACCGGGACAGAGCACAGATACGCAGTATTTT
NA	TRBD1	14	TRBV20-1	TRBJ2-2	CSARTGSGTGELFF	TGCAGTGCTAGGACAGGGAGTGGGACCGGGGAGCTGTTTTTT
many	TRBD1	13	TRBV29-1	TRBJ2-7	CSVSDRGLYEQYF	TGCAGCGTTTCGGACAGGGGGCTCTACGAGCAGTACTTC